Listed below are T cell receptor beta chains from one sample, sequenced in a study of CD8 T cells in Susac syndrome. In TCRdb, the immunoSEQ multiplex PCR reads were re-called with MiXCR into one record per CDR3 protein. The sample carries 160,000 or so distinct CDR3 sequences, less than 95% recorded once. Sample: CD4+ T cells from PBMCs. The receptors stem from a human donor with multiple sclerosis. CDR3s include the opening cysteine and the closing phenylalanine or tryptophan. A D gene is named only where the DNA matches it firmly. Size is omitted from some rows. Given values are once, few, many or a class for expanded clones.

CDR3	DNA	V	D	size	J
CASSQGYGVLTF	TGTGCCAGCAGCCAAGGGTACGGCGTCCTGACTTTC	TRBV3-1	-	-	TRBJ2-6
CASSPRGSKNIQYF	TGTGCCAGCAGCCCCCGGGGTTCCAAAAACATTCAGTACTTC	TRBV7-8	-	few	TRBJ2-4
CASVAGPDTQYF	TGTGCCAGCGTAGCGGGCCCAGATACGCAGTATTTT	TRBV6-2/TRBV6-3	TRBD2	-	TRBJ2-3
CALDPLSGGTGELFF	TGTGCCCTCGACCCCCTTAGCGGGGGTACCGGGGAGCTGTTTTTT	TRBV30	TRBD2	once	TRBJ2-2
CASSQEGQGRTEAFF	TGTGCCAGCAGCCAAGAGGGGCAGGGTAGGACTGAAGCTTTCTTT	TRBV4-2	-	-	TRBJ1-1
CASSLRKGRYQPQHF	TGTGCCAGCAGTTTAAGGAAGGGAAGGTATCAGCCCCAGCATTTT	TRBV6-2/TRBV6-3	-	-	TRBJ1-5
CSAAVRAYQPQHF	TGCAGTGCTGCGGTGCGGGCTTATCAGCCCCAGCATTTT	TRBV20-1	-	-	TRBJ1-5
CASTWSTNEKLFF	TGTGCCAGCACCTGGTCAACTAATGAAAAACTGTTTTTT	TRBV27	-	-	TRBJ1-4
CASSLTDFYEQYF	TGTGCCAGCAGTTTGACGGATTTCTACGAGCAGTACTTC	TRBV12-3/TRBV12-4	-	-	TRBJ2-7
CASRPTGTVAPYSNQPQHF	TGTGCCAGCAGACCCACCGGGACAGTGGCGCCTTATAGCAATCAGCCCCAGCATTTT	TRBV6-2/TRBV6-3	TRBD1	-	TRBJ1-5
CASSYSDRQPQHF	TGTGCCAGCAGTTACTCGGATCGTCAGCCCCAGCATTTT	TRBV6-5	-	once	TRBJ1-5
CAWSVGTGVADTQYF	TGTGCCTGGAGTGTCGGGACAGGGGTGGCAGATACGCAGTATTTT	TRBV30	TRBD1	-	TRBJ2-3
CASSFRADSEAFF	TGTGCCAGCAGCTTCCGGGCTGACAGTGAAGCTTTCTTT	TRBV12-3/TRBV12-4	-	once	TRBJ1-1
CASSPPAVPYEQYF	TGTGCCAGCAGCCCCCCGGCGGTTCCCTACGAGCAGTACTTC	TRBV5-6	-	-	TRBJ2-7
CASRRTGENEQYF	TGTGCCAGCAGGAGGACAGGGGAGAACGAGCAGTACTTC	TRBV14	TRBD1	-	TRBJ2-7
CASSPPIGDIQYF	TGTGCCAGCTCACCACCGATTGGGGACATTCAGTACTTC	TRBV18	-	-	TRBJ2-4
CASRIRGLNTEAFF	TGTGCCAGCAGGATACGGGGGCTAAACACTGAAGCTTTCTTT	TRBV2	-	-	TRBJ1-1
CASSLTADRTEAFF	TGCGCCAGCAGCTTGACCGCGGATCGGACTGAAGCTTTCTTT	TRBV5-1	-	-	TRBJ1-1
CASSGGTGFQPQHF	TGTGCCAGCAGCGGCGGGACAGGGTTTCAGCCCCAGCATTTT	TRBV3-1	TRBD1	-	TRBJ1-5
CASRPRRTGENEQFF	TGTGCCAGCAGACCACGACGGACAGGGGAGAATGAGCAGTTCTTC	TRBV6-2/TRBV6-3	TRBD1	-	TRBJ2-1
CSASNGQGGDEQFF	TGCAGTGCTAGTAATGGTCAGGGCGGTGATGAGCAGTTCTTC	TRBV20-1	-	-	TRBJ2-1
CASSQETVGGNTGELFF	TGTGCCAGCAGCCAGGAAACAGTGGGGGGAAACACCGGGGAGCTGTTTTTT	TRBV3-1	-	once	TRBJ2-2
CASRRQSYEQYF	TGTGCCAGCAGGCGACAGAGCTACGAGCAGTACTTC	TRBV5-6	-	-	TRBJ2-7
CASSPRGANTIYF	TGTGCCAGCTCACCAAGGGGGGCCAACACCATATATTTT	TRBV18	-	-	TRBJ1-3
CASSQREGATNEKLFF	TGTGCCAGCAGCCAAAGAGAAGGGGCGACTAATGAAAAACTGTTTTTT	TRBV4-2	-	-	TRBJ1-4
CSARLRVGLGGYTF	TGCAGTGCTAGACTTCGGGTTGGGCTCGGTGGCTACACCTTC	TRBV20-1	-	-	TRBJ1-2
CSVERGSYEQYF	TGCAGCGTTGAGCGGGGGTCCTACGAGCAGTACTTC	TRBV29-1	TRBD2	-	TRBJ2-7
CASSRGMGRGNQPQHF	TGTGCCAGTAGTAGGGGAATGGGAAGGGGCAATCAGCCCCAGCATTTT	TRBV19	-	-	TRBJ1-5
CSVDGNTEAFF	TGCAGCGTTGACGGGAACACTGAAGCTTTCTTT	TRBV29-1	-	-	TRBJ1-1